This entry lists 26 T cell receptor beta chains sequenced from one sample in a study of T cells in Graves' hyperthyroidism and ophthalmopathy. TCR beta CDR3 region amplification was performed from RNA transcripts. Researchers ran a first-round RT-PCR on the TCR CDR3 using the HTBI primer set. One entry per CDR3 protein, called by TCRdb with MiXCR from the multiplex PCR reads. Seen here are hundreds of thousands of distinct CDR3 sequences, around 20% observed once, and the top ten hold around 15%. Material: blood. These receptors were obtained from a woman in her 50s with Graves' hyperthyroidism that later progressed to Graves' ophthalmopathy.

This clonotype was counted only a few times. The V call is TRBV5-1, the J call TRBJ2-1; D is tentatively TRBD1 or TRBD2 (5 bases each). Trimming cost V 1 base and J 6 bases, with 11 bases left between them. Germline CDR1 is SGHRS and CDR2 is YFSETQ. CDR3 size: 14 residues. The CDR3 bases are TGCGCCAGCAGCTTGCCACGTGGGGGCAATGAGCAGTTCTTC. This codes for CASSLPRGGNEQFF.

The chain carries TRBV6-2 or TRBV6-3 and TRBJ2-6; unclear D gene. This CDR3 has 14 residues. Germline CDR1 and CDR2: MNHEY and SVGEGT. V was trimmed by 6 bases and J by 4 bases, leaving 10 bases between them. CDR3 region: CASRGSGGANVLTF. The CDR3 DNA is TGTGCCAGCAGGGGGTCAGGCGGGGCCAACGTCCTGACTTTC.

Only a few counts were recorded for this clonotype. The V gene is TRBV3-1, the J gene TRBJ2-6, with 10 bases that match TRBD1. V shed 1 base, J shed 1 base, and the junction held 7 bases outside the gene matches. This CDR3 has 19 amino acids. Germline lookup yields CDR1 LGHDT and CDR2 YNNKEL (reference sequence). CDR3 sequence: CASSQGRRDRGSGANVLTF. The CDR3 DNA is TGTGCCAGCAGCCAAGGCCGCCGGGACAGGGGATCTGGGGCCAACGTCCTGACTTTC. The full variable domain, its missing parts supplied by reference TRBV3-1 and TRBJ2-6, is DTAVSQTPKYLVTQMGNDKSIKCEQNLGHDTMYWYKQDSKKFLKIMFSYNNKELIINETVPNRFSPKSPDKAHLNLHINSLELGDSAVYFCASSQGRRDRGSGANVLTFGAGSRLTVL.

This clonotype was seen many times. The chain joins TRBV4-1 to TRBJ2-7, with D possibly matching TRBD2 (5 bases). Trimming cost V 4 bases and J 3 bases, with 13 bases left between them. This CDR3 comprises 14 residues. Germline CDR1 reads MGHRA; CDR2 reads YSYEKL. The CDR3 reads CASSPARANYEQYF. CDR3 DNA sequence: TGCGCCAGCAGCCCCGCGCGGGCGAACTACGAGCAGTACTTC.

The rearrangement joins TRBV6-5 to TRBJ2-3; D unresolved. CDR1 and CDR2 (germline): MNHEY, SVGAGI. This CDR3 region has 17 residues. Trimming took off 0 bases at V and 2 bases at J, with 15 bases between the two ends. This CDR3 reads CASSYSTGLISTDTQYF. CDR3 bases: TGTGCCAGCAGTTACTCGACTGGGCTAATTTCCACAGATACGCAGTATTTT.

In its sample, this clonotype was seen many times. This chain links TRBV5-4 with TRBJ1-1; the D gene is possibly TRBD1 (5 bases). Germline lookup yields CDR1 SGHNT and CDR2 YYREEE (reference sequence). Trimming took 4 bases from V and 1 from J, leaving 17 bases between them. The CDR3 has 16 amino acids. The CDR3 spells CASSHGGENGNTEAFF. The CDR3, as DNA: TGTGCCAGCAGCCACGGGGGGGAGAACGGGAACACTGAAGCTTTCTTT. Full variable domain (missing parts from reference TRBV5-4 and TRBJ1-1): ETGVTQSPTHLIKTRGQQVTLRCSSQSGHNTVSWYQQALGQGPQFIFQYYREEENGRGNFPPRFSGLQFPNYSSELNVNALELDDSALYLCASSHGGENGNTEAFFGQGTRLTVV.

This clonotype was detected many times. The chain combines TRBV5-1 with TRBJ2-6; a weak D match, TRBD1 (6 bases). This CDR3 spans 16 amino acids. V lost 0 bases to trimming and J lost 0 bases, with 7 bases between them. Germline V gives CDR1 SGHRS, CDR2 YFSETQ. The CDR3 loop reads CASSLEGGSGANVLTF. The CDR3 region has the DNA TGCGCCAGCAGCTTGGAAGGGGGCTCTGGGGCCAACGTCCTGACTTTC.

This chain joins TRBV12-3 or TRBV12-4 and TRBJ1-2; TRBD1 might be the D (5 bases). V was cut by 6 bases and J by 8 bases, with 13 bases left in between. CDR3 length: 12 residues. The CDR3 loop reads CASSRGRQGYTF. In DNA, the CDR3 is TGTGCCAGCAGCCGGGGACGTCAGGGCTACACCTTC.

Only a few counts were recorded for this clonotype. The chain couples TRBV27 to TRBJ1-2, with D possibly matching TRBD1 (5 bases). The CDR3 consists of 13 residues. V lost 4 bases to trimming and J lost 3 bases, with 9 bases between them. The V gene's germline CDR1 is MNHEY and CDR2 SMNVEV (reference sequence). CDR3 loop: CASSWLQDYGYTF. In nucleotides, the CDR3 is TGTGCCAGCAGTTGGCTACAGGACTATGGCTACACCTTC.

Only a few counts were recorded for this clonotype. CDR3: CASSYSMQSLPQHF. For the CDR3, the DNA is TGTGCCAGCAGTTACTCTATGCAATCATTGCCCCAGCATTTT. The chain carries TRBV6-5 and TRBJ1-5, with D uncertain. The V gene lost 0 bases and the J gene lost 9 bases, with 12 bases spanning the gap. This CDR3 has 14 residues. Germline loops: CDR1 MNHEY, CDR2 SVGAGI.

This clonotype turned up a few times. The rearrangement links TRBV19 to TRBJ2-7; no firm D call. CDR1 and CDR2 (germline): LNHDA, SQIVND (reference sequence). Trimming left V 7 bases short and J 5 bases short, with 18 bases between. CDR3 length: 14 amino acids. The CDR3 sequence: CASNNGVGRHEQYF. The CDR3 coding sequence is TGTGCCAGTAACAATGGTGTAGGGCGCCACGAGCAGTACTTC.

This clonotype has at least ten counts. The J gene is TRBJ1-4, the V gene TRBV20-1, with D tentatively TRBD1 (6 bases). V shed 3 bases and J shed 12 bases, with 17 bases lying between them. Germline assignment: CDR1 DFQATT and CDR2 SNEGSKA (reference sequence). The CDR3 loop spans 13 amino acids. In DNA, the CDR3 is TGCAGTGCTAGGCCCGGGGGGCAGGTTGAACTGTTTTTT. Amino acids: CSARPGGQVELFF.

V usage is TRBV6-1 and J usage is TRBJ1-2; D is possibly TRBD1 (5 bases). Trimming pared 3 bases from V and 4 bases from J, leaving 15 bases between. This CDR3 has 15 amino acids. From germline, CDR1 is MNHNS and CDR2 SASEGT. This chain's CDR3 is CASSEWDREFYGYTF. CDR3 coding DNA: TGTGCCAGCAGTGAGTGGGACCGAGAATTCTATGGCTACACCTTC.

This clonotype showed up many times. The V and J genes are TRBV6-1 and TRBJ1-6; 10 bases map to TRBD1. Per germline, CDR1 MNHNS and CDR2 SASEGT. There are 14 residues in the CDR3. V was clipped by 6 bases and J by 10 bases; unmatched bases: 6. CDR3 DNA: TGTGCCAGCAGGGGACAGGGGTTCACCTCACCCCTCCACTTT. Its translation is CASRGQGFTSPLHF.

There are many counts of this clonotype. This chain links TRBV18 with TRBJ1-2; 9 nucleotides match TRBD1. The germline V gene has CDR1 KGHSH and CDR2 LQKENI. This CDR3 has 15 residues. The J segment lost 4 bases and the V segment lost 4 bases, leaving 7 bases of the junction unmatched. CDR3 region: CASSRLGQGPYGYTF. In nucleotides, the CDR3 is TGTGCCAGCTCACGCTTGGGACAGGGTCCCTATGGCTACACCTTC.

On this clonotype: This may be a read error, as it is one base from a much larger clone. The gene calls are TRBV2 and TRBJ1-1, with 8 bases lining up with TRBD1. Trimming removed 10 bases from V and 2 bases from J; junction bases left unmatched: 3. The length of the CDR3 is 12 residues. CDR1 and CDR2 (germline): SNHLY, FYNNEI. The CDR3 loop is CAKGQVNTEAFF. Written as DNA, the CDR3 is TGTGCCAAGGGACAGGTAAACACTGAAGCTTTCTTT.

This clonotype was seen repeatedly, ten times or more. The rearrangement links TRBV27 to TRBJ1-6, with TRBD1 matching 8 bases. V lost 0 bases and J lost 5; bases outside the gene matches: 9. Germline CDR1 MNHEY, CDR2 SMNVEV (reference sequence). The CDR3 covers 18 residues. This chain's CDR3 is CASSLSTRTGRHNSPLHF. In nucleotides, the CDR3 is TGTGCCAGCAGTTTATCAACACGGACAGGGAGACATAATTCACCCCTCCACTTT.

This clonotype was recorded at least ten times. The chain joins TRBV20-1 to TRBJ2-5, with 8 positions matching TRBD2. The CDR3 has 15 amino acids. CDR1 is DFQATT, CDR2 SNEGSKA, per germline (reference sequence). With 5 bases clipped from V and 5 bases from J, the junction kept 13 bases outside the gene matches. The CDR3, as DNA: TGCAGTGCTCCCCCTCTCGGGGGGGCTCTGGAGACCCAGTACTTC. Its translation: CSAPPLGGALETQYF.

This clonotype was found many times. The chain carries TRBV2 and TRBJ1-1; no definite D call. Trimming removed 3 bases at V and 1 base at J, with 18 bases between. The germline V gene encodes CDR1 SNHLY and CDR2 FYNNEI. The CDR3 sequence is 17 residues long. The CDR3 is CASSDTLVSPENTEAFF. The CDR3, as DNA: TGTGCCAGCAGTGATACGTTGGTGTCCCCGGAGAACACTGAAGCTTTCTTT.

This clonotype has ten or more counts. This sequence joins TRBV7-8 and TRBJ2-5; D is possibly TRBD1 or TRBD2 (5 bases each). The CDR3 contains 12 residues. Germline-derived CDR1 and CDR2 are SGHVS and FQNEAQ. Trimming stripped 6 bases from V and 5 bases from J, with 10 bases between. CDR3 DNA: TGTGCCAGCAGTAACTGGGGGGAGACCCAGTACTTC. Protein product: CASSNWGETQYF.

J is TRBJ2-3 and V is TRBV20-1; TRBD1 aligns across 7 bases. The CDR3 totals 15 residues. Germline V lookup: CDR1 DFQATT, CDR2 SNEGSKA (reference sequence). V was clipped by 3 bases and J by 2 bases; unmatched bases: 8. The CDR3 nucleotides read TGCAGTGCTAGTGGGACAGTCCTTATCACAGATACGCAGTATTTT. Residues: CSASGTVLITDTQYF.

Ten or more counts support this clonotype. The chain has TRBV18 and TRBJ1-4; D is undetermined. CDR1 is KGHSH, CDR2 LQKENI, per germline. The V end was cut by 3 bases, the J end by 6 bases, with 14 bases between. The CDR3 runs to 15 residues. This CDR3 reads CASSPPGRVYEKLFF. The CDR3 region has the DNA TGTGCCAGCTCACCCCCGGGGAGGGTGTATGAAAAACTGTTTTTT.

This clonotype was recorded at least ten times. The chain carries TRBV12-3 or TRBV12-4 and TRBJ1-2; D is undetermined. V lost 6 bases to trimming and J lost 4 bases, with 12 bases between them. The CDR3 runs 13 residues. The CDR3: CASSRPGPYGYTF. CDR3 DNA sequence: TGTGCCAGCAGCCGACCGGGTCCCTATGGCTACACCTTC.

This clonotype has more than one count but fewer than ten. The chain employs TRBV13 and TRBJ1-1, with a weak D call TRBD1 (5 bases). Per the germline V gene, CDR1 is PRHDT and CDR2 is FYEKMQ (reference sequence). The CDR3 sequence is 14 residues long. V gave up 0 bases and J gave up 8 bases, with 13 bases separating them. For the CDR3, the DNA is TGTGCCAGCAGCTTAGGCGGGGGGACGGGAGAAGCTTTCTTT. It specifies CASSLGGGTGEAFF.

The V call is TRBV7-9, the J call TRBJ2-1; 8 bases fit TRBD2. The CDR3 loop spans 15 amino acids. V shed 5 bases and J 5 bases; nucleotides not matched to a gene: 8. In germline, CDR1 is SEHNR, CDR2 FQNEAQ (reference sequence). The CDR3 nucleotides are TGTGCCAGCAGCGAGAGCGGGGGCCACGACAATGAGCAGTTCTTC. It is translated as CASSESGGHDNEQFF.

This clonotype was seen a handful of times. V and J are TRBV19 and TRBJ2-7; TRBD1 matches 8 bases. Looked up from germline, CDR1 is LNHDA and CDR2 is SQIVND (reference sequence). The CDR3 has 14 residues. Losses at the gene ends were 7 bases for V and 4 bases for J; bases not matched to a gene: 9. The CDR3 DNA reads as TGTGCCAGTATCCCCGGACAGGGAGAATACGAGCAGTACTTC. Amino acid sequence: CASIPGQGEYEQYF.